The T cell receptor beta chain described here comes from a study of metastatic and nonmetastatic thyroid tumors. Across the whole study: The comparison covered peripheral blood and tumor or nodule tissue in malignant and benign thyroid patients. Study-wide findings and caveats: Malignant thyroid tumors reportedly exceeded benign nodules significantly in TCR beta diversity, with the difference appearing in blood and tumor.

Until they underwent thyroid surgery, no patient had received any treatment. Concerning this clone itself: Its target is not known. At one of its ends the junction is not consistent with the germline gene, which may arise from a read error.

The germline V gene encodes CDR1 MDHEN and CDR2 SYDVKM. This CDR3 region has 13 residues. How the authors handled the data: A classifier of distant metastasis in papillary thyroid cancer was built from CDR3 differences (across clinicopathological groups). TCRdb re-clonotyped the PCR reads via MiXCR. The V and J calls shown here were made by TCRdb, not taken from the authors' results. The repertoire holds roughly 19,000 clones, with about 24% as singletons. This clonotype was obtained from a female donor with papillary thyroid cancer or a benign thyroid nodule (not recorded which). Some clones in this sample may be carry-over from other donors' samples. This chain connects TRBV28 to TRBJ1-1, with D possibly being TRBD1 (6 bases). Sequencing was done on a sample of tumor tissue. CDR3 nucleotides: TGTGACAGCAGTTTCCTCAGGGGAACTGAAACTTTATTT. Amino acids: CDSSFLRGTETLF.